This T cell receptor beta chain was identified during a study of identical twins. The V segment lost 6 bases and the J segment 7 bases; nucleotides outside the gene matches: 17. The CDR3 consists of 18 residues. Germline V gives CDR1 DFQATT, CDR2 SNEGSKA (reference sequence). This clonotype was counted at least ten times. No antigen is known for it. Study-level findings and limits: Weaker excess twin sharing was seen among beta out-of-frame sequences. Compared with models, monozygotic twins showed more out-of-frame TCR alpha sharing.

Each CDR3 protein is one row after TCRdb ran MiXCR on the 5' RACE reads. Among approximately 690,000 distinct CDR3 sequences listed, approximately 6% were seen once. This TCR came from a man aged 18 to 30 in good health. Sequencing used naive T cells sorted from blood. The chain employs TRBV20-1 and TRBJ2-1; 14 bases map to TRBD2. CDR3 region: CSAHPRLAGGPRGNEQFF. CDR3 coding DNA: TGCAGTGCCCACCCGAGACTAGCGGGAGGGCCCCGCGGTAATGAGCAGTTCTTC.